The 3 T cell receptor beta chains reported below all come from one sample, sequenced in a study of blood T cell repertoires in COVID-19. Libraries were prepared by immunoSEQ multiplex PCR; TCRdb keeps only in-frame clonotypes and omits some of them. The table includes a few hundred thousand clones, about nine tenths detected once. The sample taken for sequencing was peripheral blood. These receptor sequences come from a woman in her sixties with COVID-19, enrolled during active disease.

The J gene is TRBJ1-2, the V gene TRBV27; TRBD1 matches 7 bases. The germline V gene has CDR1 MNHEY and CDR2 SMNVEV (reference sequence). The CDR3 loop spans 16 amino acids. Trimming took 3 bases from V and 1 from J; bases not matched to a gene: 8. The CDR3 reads CASSFTGTESNYGYTF. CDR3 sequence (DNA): TGTGCCAGCAGTTTCACCGGGACAGAAAGTAACTATGGCTACACCTTC.

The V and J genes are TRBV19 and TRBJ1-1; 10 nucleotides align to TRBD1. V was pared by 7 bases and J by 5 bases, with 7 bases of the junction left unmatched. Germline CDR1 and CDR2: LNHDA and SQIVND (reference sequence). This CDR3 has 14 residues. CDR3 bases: TGTGCCAGTACCCGGACAGGGGGAAGAACTGAAGCTTTCTTT. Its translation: CASTRTGGRTEAFF.

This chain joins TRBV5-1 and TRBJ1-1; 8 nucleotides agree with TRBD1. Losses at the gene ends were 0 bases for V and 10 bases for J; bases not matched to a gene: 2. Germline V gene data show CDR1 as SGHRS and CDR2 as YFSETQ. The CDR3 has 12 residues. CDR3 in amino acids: CASSLGQGAAFF. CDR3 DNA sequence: TGCGCCAGCAGCTTGGGGCAGGGGGCAGCTTTCTTT.